This TCR beta chain originates from a study of cytomegalovirus exposure and HLA in healthy donors. About the research overall: The study placed approximately 78% of its approximately 430 genotyped donors in the Caucasian-associated ancestry cluster. Study-wide results and caveats: Later analysis indicated greater clonal expansion among HLA-associated TCR beta chains than among equally common other chains. In a later analysis, productive TCRs from donors in an Asian-associated ancestry cluster reportedly carried fewer N-insertions than the cohort mean.

The CDR3 runs 13 residues. Germline V gene data show CDR1 as SGDLS and CDR2 as YYNGEE. V shed 4 bases and J shed 5 bases, with 10 bases lying between them. Concerning this clone itself: Its antigen is unidentified.

PCR used 60 Vbeta primers and 13 Jbeta primers. TCRdb keeps only in-frame clones here, not all; method: immunoSEQ multiplex PCR. The sample records about 160,000 clones, 82% being singletons. The specimen sequenced was PBMCs. The chain joins TRBV9 to TRBJ1-5; D possibly corresponds to TRBD1 (6 bases). This TCR came from a girl aged 2 to 10 in good health and CMV-seropositive. CDR3 sequence: CASSTDSDQPQHF. CDR3 DNA sequence: TGTGCCAGCAGCACGGACAGCGATCAGCCCCAGCATTTT.